This T cell receptor beta chain originates from a study of blood T cell repertoires in COVID-19. The CDR3 totals 14 residues. Germline CDR1 and CDR2: LNHDA and SQIVND (reference sequence). The V gene lost 5 bases and the J gene lost 0 bases, with 10 bases spanning the gap. The table came from immunoSEQ multiplex PCR; TCRdb's copy has only in-frame clones and leaves some out. The table shows over 85,000 clones, with about 91% occurring only once. The chain employs TRBV19 and TRBJ1-1; no reliable D call. This clonotype originated in a human donor with active COVID-19. The donor label of this sample is uncertain. The sequenced sample was peripheral blood. CDR3: CASSLMALNTEAFF. CDR3 bases: TGTGCCAGTAGTTTGATGGCTTTGAACACTGAAGCTTTCTTT.